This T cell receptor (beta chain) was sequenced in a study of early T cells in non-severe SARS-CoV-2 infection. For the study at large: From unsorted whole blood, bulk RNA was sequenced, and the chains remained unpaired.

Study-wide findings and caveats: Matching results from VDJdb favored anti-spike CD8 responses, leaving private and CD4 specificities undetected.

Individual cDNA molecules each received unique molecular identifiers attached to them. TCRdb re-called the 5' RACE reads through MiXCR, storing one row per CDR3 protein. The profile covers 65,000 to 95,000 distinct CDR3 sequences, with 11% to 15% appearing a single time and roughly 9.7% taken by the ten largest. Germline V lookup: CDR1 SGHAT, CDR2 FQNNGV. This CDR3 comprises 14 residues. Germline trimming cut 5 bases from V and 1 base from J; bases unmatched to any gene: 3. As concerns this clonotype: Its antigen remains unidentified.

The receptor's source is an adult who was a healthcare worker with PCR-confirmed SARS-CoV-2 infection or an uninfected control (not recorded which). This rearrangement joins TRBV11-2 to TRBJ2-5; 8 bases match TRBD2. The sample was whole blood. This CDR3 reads CASSKTSAQETQYF. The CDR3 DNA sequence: TGTGCCAGCAGCAAGACTAGCGCCCAAGAGACCCAGTACTTC.